This record looks at one T cell receptor (beta chain) sequence and its context. What it binds is unknown. Libraries were prepared by immunoSEQ multiplex PCR; TCRdb keeps only in-frame clonotypes and omits some of them. The sample yields 150,000 to 200,000 clones, around 94% seen once. The sample belongs to a study of T cell responses to AZD1222 COVID-19 vaccine. Study-wide points: Without day 14 samples, only post-peak T cell repertoires were studied.

The material was peripheral blood, obtained on day 0 of AZD1222 vaccination. The sequence was obtained from an adult in good health.

The CDR3 protein is CASSPVWGTTNEKLFF. CDR3 DNA sequence: TGTGCCAGCAGTCCGGTTTGGGGGACAACTAATGAAAAACTGTTTTTT. This chain joins TRBV28 and TRBJ1-4; tentative D call: TRBD1 (5 bases). The CDR3 spans 16 residues. Germline CDR1 and CDR2: MDHEN and SYDVKM. V was trimmed by 5 bases and J by 0 bases, leaving 13 bases between them.